One T cell receptor (beta chain) is described in this entry. The entry originates in a study of blood T cell repertoires in COVID-19. About the study: The United States, Italy and Spain provided the acute and convalescent COVID-19 samples. T cells, B-cell-depleted T cells, or PBMCs provided the cDNA or gDNA that served as material.

As handled by the study authors: Estimation of nucleated cell counts relied on the amplification of reference gene primers. Repertoires were generated with immunoSEQ multiplex PCR, while TCRdb's copy carries only in-frame clones and drops some. V and J calls and clone size are as listed in that table; D and trimming were resolved from the DNA. This table holds 55,000 to 70,000 clones, 85% to 90% found once. V was pared by 4 bases and J by 3 bases, with 16 bases between. Germline CDR1 reads MNHEY; CDR2 reads SVGAGI. This CDR3 region has 16 residues. The rearrangement links TRBV6-5 to TRBJ1-5, with a tentative D call TRBD1 (6 bases). The receptor comes from a man between 65 and 80 years old with acute or convalescent COVID-19. Sequencing was carried out using peripheral blood. The CDR3 DNA reads as TGTGCCAGCAGTTTTGGACAGACTTTTGTCAATCAGCCCCAGCATTTT. It is translated as CASSFGQTFVNQPQHF.